One T cell receptor (beta chain) is described in this entry. Its antigen remains unknown. Some clones are missing from TCRdb's copy, which holds only in-frame ones; the method was immunoSEQ multiplex PCR. The sample lists more than 95,000 clones; approximately 88% were seen once. The source of the sample is a study of T cell responses to AZD1222 COVID-19 vaccine. Across the whole study: Second-dose groups at about 4 or about 12 weeks were pooled.

Trimming removed 5 bases from V and 1 base from J; junction bases left unmatched: 3. This CDR3 region has 15 residues. The germline gives CDR1 SGHTA, CDR2 FQGNSA. The study, taken as a whole, reports: A rise in Spike-specific TCR breadth and depth followed two AZD1222 doses.

Sequences were derived from peripheral blood, sampled on day 0 of AZD1222 vaccination. This receptor was obtained from an adult in good health. The rearrangement joins TRBV7-2 to TRBJ1-5; 9 bases map to TRBD1. CDR3 sequence: CASSLTGGSNQPQHF. CDR3 coding DNA: TGTGCCAGCAGCCTGACAGGGGGAAGCAATCAGCCCCAGCATTTT.